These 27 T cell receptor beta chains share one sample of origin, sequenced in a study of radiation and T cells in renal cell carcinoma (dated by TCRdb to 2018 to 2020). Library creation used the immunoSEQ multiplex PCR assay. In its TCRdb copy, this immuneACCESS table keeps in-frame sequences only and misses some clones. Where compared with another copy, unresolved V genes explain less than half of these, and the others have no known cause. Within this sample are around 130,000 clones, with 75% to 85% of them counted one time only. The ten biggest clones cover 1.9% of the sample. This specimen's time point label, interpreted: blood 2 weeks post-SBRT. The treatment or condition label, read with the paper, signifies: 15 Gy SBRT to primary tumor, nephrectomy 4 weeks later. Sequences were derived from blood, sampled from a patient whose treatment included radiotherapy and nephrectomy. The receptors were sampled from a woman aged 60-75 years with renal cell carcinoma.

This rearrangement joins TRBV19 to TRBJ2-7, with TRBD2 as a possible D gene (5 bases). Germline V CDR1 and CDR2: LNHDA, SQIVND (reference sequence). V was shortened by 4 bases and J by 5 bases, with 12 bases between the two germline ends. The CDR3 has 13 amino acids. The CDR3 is CASSRPGKNEQYF. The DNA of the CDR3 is TGTGCCAGTAGTAGGCCGGGGAAGAACGAGCAGTACTTC.

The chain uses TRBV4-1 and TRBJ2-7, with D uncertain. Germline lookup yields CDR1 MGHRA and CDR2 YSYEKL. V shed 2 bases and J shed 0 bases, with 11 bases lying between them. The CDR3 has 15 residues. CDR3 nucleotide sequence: TGCGCCAGCAGCCAAACGATTTCATCCTCCTACGAGCAGTACTTC. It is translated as CASSQTISSSYEQYF.

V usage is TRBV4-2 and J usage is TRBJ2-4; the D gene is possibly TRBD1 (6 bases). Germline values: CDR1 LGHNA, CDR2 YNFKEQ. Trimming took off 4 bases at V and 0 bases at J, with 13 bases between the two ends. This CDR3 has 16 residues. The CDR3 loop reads CASSPRTDLAKNIQYF. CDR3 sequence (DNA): TGTGCCAGCAGCCCCCGGACAGACTTAGCCAAAAACATTCAGTACTTC.

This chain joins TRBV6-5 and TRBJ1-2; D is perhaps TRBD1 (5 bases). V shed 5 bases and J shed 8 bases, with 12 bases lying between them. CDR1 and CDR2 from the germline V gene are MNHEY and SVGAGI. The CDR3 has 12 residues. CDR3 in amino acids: CASSPGGGGYTF. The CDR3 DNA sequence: TGTGCCAGCAGTCCGGGGGGAGGAGGCTACACCTTC.

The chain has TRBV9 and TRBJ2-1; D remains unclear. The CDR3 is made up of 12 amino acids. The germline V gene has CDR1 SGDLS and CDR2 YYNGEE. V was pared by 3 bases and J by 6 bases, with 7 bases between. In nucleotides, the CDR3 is TGTGCCAGCAGCGCAACACTCAATGAGCAGTTCTTC. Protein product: CASSATLNEQFF.

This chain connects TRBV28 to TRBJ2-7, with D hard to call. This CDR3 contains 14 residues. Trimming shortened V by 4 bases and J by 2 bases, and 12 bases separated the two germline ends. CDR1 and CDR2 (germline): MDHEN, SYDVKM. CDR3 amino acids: CASSSPPPTYEQYF. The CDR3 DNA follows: TGTGCCAGCAGTTCACCCCCACCGACCTACGAGCAGTACTTC.

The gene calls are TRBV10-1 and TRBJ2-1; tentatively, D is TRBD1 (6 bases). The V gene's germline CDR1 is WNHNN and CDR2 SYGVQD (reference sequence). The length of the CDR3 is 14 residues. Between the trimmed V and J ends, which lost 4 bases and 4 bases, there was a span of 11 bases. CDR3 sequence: CASSARQAYNEQFF. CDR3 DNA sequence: TGCGCCAGCAGTGCCCGACAGGCTTACAATGAGCAGTTCTTC.

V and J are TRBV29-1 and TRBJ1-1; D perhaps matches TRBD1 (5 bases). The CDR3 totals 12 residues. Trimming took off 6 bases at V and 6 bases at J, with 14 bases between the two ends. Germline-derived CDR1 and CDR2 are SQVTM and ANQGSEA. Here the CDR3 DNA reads TGCAGCGTCCGCACCGGGACCCCTGAAGCTTTCTTT. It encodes CSVRTGTPEAFF.

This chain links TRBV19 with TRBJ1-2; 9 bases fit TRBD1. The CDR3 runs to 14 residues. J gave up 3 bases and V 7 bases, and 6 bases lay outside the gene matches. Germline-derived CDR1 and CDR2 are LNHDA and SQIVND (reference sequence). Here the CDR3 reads CASMGQGRHYGYTF. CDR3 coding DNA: TGTGCCAGTATGGGACAGGGTCGTCACTATGGCTACACCTTC.

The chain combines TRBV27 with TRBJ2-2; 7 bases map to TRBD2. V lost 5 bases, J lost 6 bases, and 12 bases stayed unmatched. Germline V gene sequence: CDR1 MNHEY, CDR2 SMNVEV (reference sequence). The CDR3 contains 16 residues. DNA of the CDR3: TGTGCCAGCAGTCCCAGGAGACTAGCCGTGGCCGGGGAGCTGTTTTTT. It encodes CASSPRRLAVAGELFF.

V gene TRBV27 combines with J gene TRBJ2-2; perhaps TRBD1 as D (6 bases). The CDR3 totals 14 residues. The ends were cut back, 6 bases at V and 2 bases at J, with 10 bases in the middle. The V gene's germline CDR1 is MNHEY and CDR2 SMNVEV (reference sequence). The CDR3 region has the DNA TGTGCCAGCAGAAGAGGGGGAAACACCGGGGAGCTGTTTTTT. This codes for CASRRGGNTGELFF.

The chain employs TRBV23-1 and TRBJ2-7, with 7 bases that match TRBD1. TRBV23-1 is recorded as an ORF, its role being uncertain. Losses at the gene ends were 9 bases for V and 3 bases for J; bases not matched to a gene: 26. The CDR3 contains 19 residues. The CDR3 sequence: CASTPRPPGQSFVYYEQYF. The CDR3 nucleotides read TGCGCCAGTACCCCCCGCCCCCCGGGACAGAGCTTCGTTTACTACGAGCAGTACTTC.

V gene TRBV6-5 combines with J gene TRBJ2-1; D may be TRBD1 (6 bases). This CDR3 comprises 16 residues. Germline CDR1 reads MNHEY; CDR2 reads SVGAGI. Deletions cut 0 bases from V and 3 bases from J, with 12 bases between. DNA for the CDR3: TGTGCCAGCAGTTACTCAGGACAGAGTAACTACAATGAGCAGTTCTTC. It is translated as CASSYSGQSNYNEQFF.

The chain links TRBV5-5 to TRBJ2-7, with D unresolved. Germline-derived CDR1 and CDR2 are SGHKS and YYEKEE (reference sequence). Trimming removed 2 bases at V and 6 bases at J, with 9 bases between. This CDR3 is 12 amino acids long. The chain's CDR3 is CASSLWQIEQYF. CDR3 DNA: TGTGCCAGCAGCTTATGGCAGATCGAGCAGTACTTC.

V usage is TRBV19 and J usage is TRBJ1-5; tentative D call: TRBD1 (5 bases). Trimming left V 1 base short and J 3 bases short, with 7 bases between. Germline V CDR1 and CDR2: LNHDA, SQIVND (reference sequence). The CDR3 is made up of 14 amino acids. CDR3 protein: CASSIGGNNQPQHF. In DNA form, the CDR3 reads TGTGCCAGTAGTATAGGGGGGAACAATCAGCCCCAGCATTTT.

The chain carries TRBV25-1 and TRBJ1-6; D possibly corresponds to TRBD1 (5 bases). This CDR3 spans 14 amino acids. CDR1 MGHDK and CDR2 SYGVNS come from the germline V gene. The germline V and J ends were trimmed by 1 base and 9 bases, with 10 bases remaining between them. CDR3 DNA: TGTGCCAGCAGTGAATCAGGGAATAGTTCACCCCTCCACTTT. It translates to CASSESGNSSPLHF.

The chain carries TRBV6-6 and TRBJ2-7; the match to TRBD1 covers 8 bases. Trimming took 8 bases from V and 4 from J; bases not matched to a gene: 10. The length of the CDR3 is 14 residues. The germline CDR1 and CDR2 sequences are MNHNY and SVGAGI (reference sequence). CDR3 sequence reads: CASATGGGRYEQYF. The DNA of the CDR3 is TGTGCCAGCGCAACAGGGGGAGGTCGGTACGAGCAGTACTTC.

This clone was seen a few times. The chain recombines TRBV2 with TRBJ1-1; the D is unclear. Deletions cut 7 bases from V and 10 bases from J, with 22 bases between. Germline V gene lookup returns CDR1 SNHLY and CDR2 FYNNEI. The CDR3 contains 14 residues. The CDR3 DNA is TGTGCCAGCATTGAGACCGACTTTGGATCAGCAGCTTTCTTT. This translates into CASIETDFGSAAFF.

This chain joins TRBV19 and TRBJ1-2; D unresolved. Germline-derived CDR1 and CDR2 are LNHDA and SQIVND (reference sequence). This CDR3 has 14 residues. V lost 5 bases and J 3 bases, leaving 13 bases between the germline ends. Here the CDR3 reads CASSLARGDYGYTF. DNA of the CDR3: TGTGCCAGTAGTCTCGCCCGCGGGGACTATGGCTACACCTTC.

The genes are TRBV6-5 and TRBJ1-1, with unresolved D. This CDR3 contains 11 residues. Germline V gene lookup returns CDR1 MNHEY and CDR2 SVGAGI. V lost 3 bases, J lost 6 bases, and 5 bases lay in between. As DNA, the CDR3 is TGTGCCAGCAGTTATAAGGCTGAAGCTTTCTTT. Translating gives CASSYKAEAFF.

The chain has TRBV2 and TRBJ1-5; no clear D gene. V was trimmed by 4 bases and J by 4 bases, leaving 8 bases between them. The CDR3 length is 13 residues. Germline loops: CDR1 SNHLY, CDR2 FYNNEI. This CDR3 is CASSGVKNQPQHF. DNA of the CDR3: TGTGCCAGCAGTGGGGTCAAGAATCAGCCCCAGCATTTT. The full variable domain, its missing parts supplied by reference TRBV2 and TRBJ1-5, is EPEVTQTPSHQVTQMGQEVILRCVPISNHLYFYWYRQILGQKVEFLVSFYNNEISEKSEIFDDQFSVERPDGSNFTLKIRSTKLEDSAMYFCASSGVKNQPQHFGDGTRLSIL.

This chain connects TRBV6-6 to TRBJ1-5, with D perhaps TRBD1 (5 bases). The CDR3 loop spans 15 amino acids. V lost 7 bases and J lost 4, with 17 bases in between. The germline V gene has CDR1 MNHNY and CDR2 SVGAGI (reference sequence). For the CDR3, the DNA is TGTGCCAGCACCTCCGGGACGCTCCCTAATCAGCCCCAGCATTTT. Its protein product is CASTSGTLPNQPQHF.

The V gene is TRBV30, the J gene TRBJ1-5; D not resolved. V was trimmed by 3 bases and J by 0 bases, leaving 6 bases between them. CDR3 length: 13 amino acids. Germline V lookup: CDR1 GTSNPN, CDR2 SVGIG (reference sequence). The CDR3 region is CAWSSYSNQPQHF. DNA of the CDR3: TGTGCCTGGAGCTCGTATAGCAATCAGCCCCAGCATTTT.

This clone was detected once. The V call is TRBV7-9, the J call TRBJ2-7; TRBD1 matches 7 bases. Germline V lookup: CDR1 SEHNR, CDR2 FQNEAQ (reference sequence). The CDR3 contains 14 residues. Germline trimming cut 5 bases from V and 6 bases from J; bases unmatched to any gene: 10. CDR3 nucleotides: TGTGCCAGCAGCACAGCAACAGGGGTATCCGAGCAGTACTTC. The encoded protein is CASSTATGVSEQYF.

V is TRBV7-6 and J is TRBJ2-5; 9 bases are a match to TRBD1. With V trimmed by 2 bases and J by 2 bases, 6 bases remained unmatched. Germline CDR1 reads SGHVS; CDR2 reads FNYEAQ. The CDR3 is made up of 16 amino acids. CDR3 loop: CASSLPPGQGQETQYF. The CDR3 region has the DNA TGTGCCAGCAGCTTACCTCCGGGACAGGGACAAGAGACCCAGTACTTC.

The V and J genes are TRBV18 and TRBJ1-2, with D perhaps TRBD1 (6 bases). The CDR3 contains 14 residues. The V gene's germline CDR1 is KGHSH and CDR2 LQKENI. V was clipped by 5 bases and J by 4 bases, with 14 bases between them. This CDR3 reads CASSNREGSYGYTF. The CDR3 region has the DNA TGTGCCAGCTCAAACAGGGAAGGGAGCTATGGCTACACCTTC. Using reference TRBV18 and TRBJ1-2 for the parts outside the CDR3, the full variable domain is NAGVMQNPRHLVRRRGQEARLRCSPMKGHSHVYWYRQLPEEGLKFMVYLQKENIIDESGMPKERFSAEFPKEGPSILRIQQVVRGDSAAYFCASSNREGSYGYTFGSGTRLTVV.

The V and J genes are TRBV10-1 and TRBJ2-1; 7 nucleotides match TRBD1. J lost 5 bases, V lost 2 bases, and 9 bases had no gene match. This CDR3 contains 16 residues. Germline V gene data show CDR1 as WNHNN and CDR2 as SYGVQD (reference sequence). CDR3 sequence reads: CASSEGLGTADNEQFF. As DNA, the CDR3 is TGCGCCAGCAGTGAGGGATTGGGGACAGCGGACAATGAGCAGTTCTTC.